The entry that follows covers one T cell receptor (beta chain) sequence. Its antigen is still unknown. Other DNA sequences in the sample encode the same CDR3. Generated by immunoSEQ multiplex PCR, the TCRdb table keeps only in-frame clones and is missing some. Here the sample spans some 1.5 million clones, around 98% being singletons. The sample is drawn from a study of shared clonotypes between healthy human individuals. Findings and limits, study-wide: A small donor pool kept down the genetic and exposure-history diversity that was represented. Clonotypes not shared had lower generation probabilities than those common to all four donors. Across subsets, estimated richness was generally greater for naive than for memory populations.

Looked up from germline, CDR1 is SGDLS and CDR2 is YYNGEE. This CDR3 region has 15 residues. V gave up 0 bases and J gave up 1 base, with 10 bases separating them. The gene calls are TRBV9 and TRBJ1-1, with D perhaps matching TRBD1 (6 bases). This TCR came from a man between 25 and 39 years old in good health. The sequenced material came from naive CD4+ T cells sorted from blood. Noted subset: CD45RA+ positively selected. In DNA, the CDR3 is TGTGCCAGCAGCGTAGTGTTGGGGGCGAACACTGAAGCTTTCTTT. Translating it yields CASSVVLGANTEAFF.